This T cell receptor beta chain was captured in a study of Graves' ophthalmopathy and Graves' hyperthyroidism. Germline lookup yields CDR1 MNHNS and CDR2 SASEGT. The CDR3 length is 16 residues. Deletions cut 6 bases from V and 3 bases from J, with 21 bases between. Sampling approximately 10 ml of fresh peripheral blood provided the PBMCs. Amplification of TCR beta CDR3 regions used RNA transcripts. First-round RT-PCR used HTBI primers; second-round multiplex PCR followed. TCRdb independently ran MiXCR on the multiplex PCR reads; one entry per CDR3 protein. The data contain roughly 610,000 distinct CDR3 sequences, about 20% of them singletons. This clonotype was counted at least ten times.

The material sequenced was peripheral blood. The clonotype was recovered from a woman younger than 35 with stable Graves' hyperthyroidism. Some clones in this sample may be carry-over from other donors' samples. The chain links TRBV6-1 to TRBJ2-7; unclear D gene. The CDR3 region has the DNA TGTGCCAGCAGCCCCGCTGGTGCTGTTGTCAACTACGAGCAGTACTTC. Its protein is CASSPAGAVVNYEQYF.